A single sample gave rise to the 32 T cell receptor beta chains below, sequenced in a study of cytomegalovirus exposure and HLA in healthy donors. PCR employed 60 Vbeta and 13 Jbeta primers. TCRdb's table, derived via immunoSEQ multiplex PCR, lists solely in-frame clones and lacks some. The table includes some 100,000 clones, about 80% detected once. Sequencing used PBMCs. Receptors originate from a female donor in good health and CMV-seronegative.

The chain has TRBV10-1 and TRBJ2-1; 8 positions agree with TRBD1. In germline, CDR1 is WNHNN, CDR2 SYGVQD (reference sequence). V trimming: 8 bases; J trimming: 0 bases; junction bases outside the gene matches: 6. This CDR3 is built from 15 residues. CDR3 sequence (DNA): TGCGCCAGCCGCAGGACAGGGAGCTCCTACAATGAGCAGTTCTTC. The encoded protein is CASRRTGSSYNEQFF.

The V gene is TRBV7-9, the J gene TRBJ1-6; a possible D gene is TRBD1 (5 bases). Germline V CDR1 and CDR2: SEHNR, FQNEAQ (reference sequence). The CDR3 covers 14 residues. The V end was cut by 6 bases, the J end by 10 bases, with 16 bases between. CDR3 DNA: TGTGCCAGCAGTTCCGGGGGAGGTCTATCACCCCTCCACTTT. Amino acids: CASSSGGGLSPLHF.

V is TRBV30 and J is TRBJ1-4; TRBD1 agrees at 7 bases. CDR3 length: 13 amino acids. With V trimmed by 5 bases and J by 4 bases, 4 bases remained unmatched. Germline V gives CDR1 GTSNPN, CDR2 SVGIG (reference sequence). The CDR3 sequence is CAWEGALNEKLFF. In DNA, the CDR3 is TGTGCCTGGGAGGGGGCCCTTAATGAAAAACTGTTTTTT.

This chain uses TRBV11-2 with TRBJ2-1, with TRBD1 as a possible D gene (5 bases). CDR3 length equals 15 residues. Between the trimmed V and J ends, which lost 7 bases and 3 bases, there was a span of 16 bases. Per the germline V gene, CDR1 is SGHAT and CDR2 is FQNNGV. CDR3 residues: CASTPDQGNYNEQFF. CDR3 DNA sequence: TGTGCCAGCACCCCGGACCAGGGTAACTACAATGAGCAGTTCTTC.

In nucleotides, the CDR3 is TGTGCCTGGAGTTTAGGACAGGGATTAGCTTTCTTT. Translation: CAWSLGQGLAFF. The chain has TRBV30 and TRBJ1-1, with 8 bases lining up with TRBD1. This CDR3 contains 12 residues. Losses at the gene ends were 2 bases for V and 10 bases for J; bases not matched to a gene: 6. Germline CDR1 is GTSNPN and CDR2 is SVGIG (reference sequence).

The chain links TRBV7-3 to TRBJ1-2; D perhaps matches TRBD1 (6 bases). The CDR3 covers 15 residues. The V end was cut by 5 bases, the J end by 3 bases, with 16 bases between. Germline V gives CDR1 SGHTA, CDR2 FQGTGA. The CDR3 bases are TGTGCCAGCAGCGCGGACGGGACATCTTACTATGGCTACACCTTC. Its protein is CASSADGTSYYGYTF.

CDR3 in amino acids: CASSVDRGLSPLHF. CDR3 coding DNA: TGTGCCAGCAGCGTGGACAGGGGGCTTTCACCCCTCCACTTT. J is TRBJ1-6 and V is TRBV9; the match to TRBD1 covers 11 bases. The CDR3 runs 14 residues. Germline V gene lookup returns CDR1 SGDLS and CDR2 YYNGEE. V lost 2 bases, J lost 9 bases, and 1 base stayed unmatched. The whole variable domain, filled in from reference TRBV9 and TRBJ1-6, reads DSGVTQTPKHLITATGQRVTLRCSPRSGDLSVYWYQQSLDQGLQFLIQYYNGEERAKGNILERFSAQQFPDLHSELNLSSLELGDSALYFCASSVDRGLSPLHFGNGTRLTVT.

In nucleotides, the CDR3 is TGTGCCAGCAGCAACAGGGATAATCAGCCCCAGCATTTT. Residues: CASSNRDNQPQHF. The genes are TRBV5-8 and TRBJ1-5; D is possibly TRBD1 (6 bases). V was pared by 4 bases and J by 4 bases, with 9 bases between. The CDR3 covers 13 residues. Germline values: CDR1 SGHTS, CDR2 YDEGEE.

The V call is TRBV7-6, the J call TRBJ2-7; 8 bases align to TRBD1. This CDR3 region has 18 residues. J lost 5 bases, V lost 0 bases, and 15 bases had no gene match. Germline lookup yields CDR1 SGHVS and CDR2 FNYEAQ. CDR3 in amino acids: CASSLAARTGQGNDEQYF. CDR3 DNA sequence: TGTGCCAGCAGCTTAGCCGCCCGCACCGGACAGGGAAACGACGAGCAGTACTTC.

V is TRBV7-9 and J is TRBJ1-6; D ambiguous. CDR1 and CDR2 from the germline V gene are SEHNR and FQNEAQ (reference sequence). This CDR3 is built from 15 residues. Trimming shortened V by 6 bases and J by 0 bases, and 9 bases separated the two germline ends. In DNA form, the CDR3 reads TGTGCCAGCAGTTTCTCGAGCTCCTATAATTCACCCCTCCACTTT. Translated: CASSFSSSYNSPLHF.

This clone was observed once. J is TRBJ2-7 and V is TRBV7-6, with a weak D call TRBD1 (6 bases). V was cut by 1 base and J by 2 bases, with 12 bases left in between. CDR3 length: 15 amino acids. Looked up from germline, CDR1 is SGHVS and CDR2 is FNYEAQ. CDR3 sequence: CASSLVRGPTYEQYF. The CDR3, as DNA: TGTGCCAGCAGCTTAGTCAGGGGACCGACCTACGAGCAGTACTTC.

This sequence joins TRBV18 and TRBJ2-1; possible D gene TRBD2, 5 bases. Germline CDR1 and CDR2: KGHSH and LQKENI. The CDR3 totals 16 residues. Trimming left V 2 bases short and J 6 bases short, with 17 bases between. CDR3 region: CASSPYIRADFNEQFF. CDR3 DNA: TGTGCCAGCTCACCATATATTAGGGCGGACTTCAATGAGCAGTTCTTC.

This chain joins TRBV7-6 and TRBJ2-5; TRBD2 agrees at 7 bases. Per the germline V gene, CDR1 is SGHVS and CDR2 is FNYEAQ. The CDR3 extends over 14 amino acids. J was trimmed by 5 bases and V by 5 bases; bases with no gene match: 8. The CDR3 DNA sequence: TGTGCCAGCAGCAGAACCGGGGGGACGGAGACCCAGTACTTC. Its translation: CASSRTGGTETQYF.

The chain joins TRBV11-2 to TRBJ2-7; TRBD2 aligns across 14 bases. This CDR3 is built from 15 residues. The germline V gene encodes CDR1 SGHAT and CDR2 FQNNGV. The junction had 4 bases not matched to a gene; V was cut back by 6 bases and J by 3 bases. CDR3 in DNA: TGTGCCAGCAGAGCCGGGACTAGCGGGAGCTACGAGCAGTACTTC. Amino acid sequence: CASRAGTSGSYEQYF.

J is TRBJ1-1 and V is TRBV7-8, with TRBD1 as a possible D gene (5 bases). Trimming pared 6 bases from V and 1 base from J, leaving 18 bases between. This CDR3 is 16 amino acids long. CDR1 and CDR2 from the germline V gene are SGHVS and FQNEAQ. CDR3 in amino acids: CASRPSTWGGNTEAFF. In nucleotides, the CDR3 is TGTGCCAGCAGACCATCCACCTGGGGGGGGAACACTGAAGCTTTCTTT.

The rearrangement joins TRBV7-9 to TRBJ2-2, with a weak D call TRBD1 (6 bases). The CDR3 is 12 residues long. V was clipped by 6 bases and J by 7 bases, with 9 bases between them. The germline gives CDR1 SEHNR, CDR2 FQNEAQ (reference sequence). CDR3 residues: CASRQGGGELFF. The CDR3 DNA follows: TGTGCCAGCAGACAAGGGGGCGGGGAGCTGTTTTTT. The full variable domain, rest sourced from reference TRBV7-9 and TRBJ2-2, is DTGVSQNPRHKITKRGQNVTFRCDPISEHNRLYWYRQTLGQGPEFLTYFQNEAQLEKSRLLSDRFSAERPKGSFSTLEIQRTEQGDSAMYLCASRQGGGELFFGEGSRLTVL.

The chain links TRBV19 to TRBJ1-4; 8 bases are shared with TRBD1. This CDR3 contains 17 residues. V lost 4 bases and J lost 3; bases outside the gene matches: 10. Germline CDR1 and CDR2: LNHDA and SQIVND (reference sequence). The CDR3 is CASSRLPGTGPNEKLFF. The CDR3 DNA reads as TGTGCCAGTAGTAGACTTCCCGGGACAGGCCCTAATGAAAAACTGTTTTTT.

V and J are TRBV28 and TRBJ2-2, with TRBD1 as a possible D gene (5 bases). The CDR3 sequence is 14 residues long. Germline assignment: CDR1 MDHEN and CDR2 SYDVKM. The germline V and J ends were trimmed by 7 bases and 2 bases, with 11 bases remaining between them. This chain's CDR3 is CASITGINTGELFF. The CDR3 bases are TGTGCCAGCATAACAGGAATTAACACCGGGGAGCTGTTTTTT.

In this sample, this clone turned up once. V is TRBV7-9 and J is TRBJ1-2, with D possibly matching TRBD1 (6 bases). The CDR3 length is 14 residues. Germline V lookup: CDR1 SEHNR, CDR2 FQNEAQ (reference sequence). Deletions cut 5 bases from V and 2 bases from J, with 12 bases between. CDR3 protein: CASSLMTGNYGYTF. The CDR3 DNA reads as TGTGCCAGCAGCCTGATGACAGGCAACTATGGCTACACCTTC.

A remark on this clone: Other DNA sequences in the same sample also yield this CDR3. V gene TRBV4-3 combines with J gene TRBJ2-7; TRBD2 aligns across 7 bases. CDR1 and CDR2 (germline): LGHNA, YSLEER. V lost 1 base to trimming and J lost 1 base; unmatched junction nucleotides: 1. This CDR3 contains 14 residues. The CDR3 sequence: CASSQGAGSYEQYF. DNA of the CDR3: TGCGCCAGCAGCCAAGGAGCGGGGTCCTACGAGCAGTACTTC.

The V and J genes are TRBV27 and TRBJ2-2; D remains ambiguous. The V end lost 4 bases, the J end lost 2 bases, and 8 bases lay between the germline ends. CDR1 and CDR2 from the germline V gene are MNHEY and SMNVEV (reference sequence). This CDR3 comprises 14 residues. CDR3 region: CASSWSVNTGELFF. The CDR3 nucleotides read TGTGCCAGCAGTTGGAGTGTCAACACCGGGGAGCTGTTTTTT.

This rearrangement joins TRBV27 to TRBJ2-7; 11 bases agree with TRBD2. The CDR3 loop spans 14 amino acids. Germline CDR1 is MNHEY and CDR2 is SMNVEV (reference sequence). Unmatched junction bases numbered 6, after V lost 8 bases and J lost 3 bases. The CDR3, as DNA: TGTGCCAGCCTCCCTAGCGGGGGGTACTACGAGCAGTACTTC. Its translation: CASLPSGGYYEQYF.

This chain joins TRBV5-6 and TRBJ1-3; 7 bases fit TRBD1. The V segment lost 3 bases and the J segment 15 bases; nucleotides outside the gene matches: 15. CDR3 length: 14 residues. Germline loops: CDR1 SGHDT, CDR2 YYEEEE. CDR3 DNA: TGTGCCAGCAGCTCCTTCACCGACAGGGCCGGGGGATATTTT. Translation: CASSSFTDRAGGYF.

The chain is built from TRBV6-1 and TRBJ2-7; 7 bases agree with TRBD2. V dropped 11 bases and J dropped 3; count of bases not matched to a gene: 10. Germline V gene sequence: CDR1 MNHNS, CDR2 SASEGT. The CDR3 is 13 residues long. The CDR3 DNA reads TGTGCCGGCGGGGGTAGGGAAAACTACGAGCAGTACTTC. Amino acid sequence: CAGGGRENYEQYF.

The chain uses TRBV4-1 and TRBJ1-4; D is uncertain. Germline CDR1 and CDR2: MGHRA and YSYEKL. Trimming pared 1 base from V and 8 bases from J, leaving 14 bases between. There are 15 residues in the CDR3. The CDR3 here is CASSQASGLGEKLFF. The CDR3 DNA is TGCGCCAGCAGCCAAGCGTCCGGGTTAGGAGAAAAACTGTTTTTT.

The chain uses TRBV6-1 and TRBJ1-1; no clear D gene. The CDR3 consists of 14 residues. Trimming pared 5 bases from V and 1 base from J, leaving 11 bases between. Germline CDR1 is MNHNS and CDR2 is SASEGT. CDR3 loop: CASSSEVANTEAFF. DNA of the CDR3: TGTGCCAGCAGTTCCGAGGTGGCGAACACTGAAGCTTTCTTT.

The V call is TRBV9, the J call TRBJ2-2; TRBD2 agrees at 12 bases. The CDR3 contains 16 residues. CDR1 SGDLS and CDR2 YYNGEE come from the germline V gene. V lost 0 bases to trimming and J lost 9 bases; unmatched junction nucleotides: 6. This CDR3 is CASSVDPSGGARELFF. The CDR3 DNA follows: TGTGCCAGCAGCGTAGATCCTAGCGGGGGGGCCAGGGAGCTGTTTTTT.

The chain links TRBV15 to TRBJ2-2; D is possibly TRBD2 (7 bases). Looked up from germline, CDR1 is LNHNV and CDR2 is YYDKDF (reference sequence). Between the trimmed V and J ends, which lost 1 base and 4 bases, there was a span of 13 bases. This CDR3 has 16 residues. CDR3 loop: CATSRVWGGSTGELFF. CDR3 in DNA: TGTGCCACCAGCAGAGTGTGGGGGGGCAGCACCGGGGAGCTGTTTTTT.

The gene calls are TRBV25-1 and TRBJ1-6; D not certain. V lost 4 bases and J lost 0, with 7 bases in between. CDR1 MGHDK and CDR2 SYGVNS come from the germline V gene. CDR3 length: 15 amino acids. CDR3 bases: TGTGCCAGCAGTGGGAGGGACTCCTATAATTCACCCCTCCACTTT. Its protein is CASSGRDSYNSPLHF.

The gene calls are TRBV7-9 and TRBJ1-3; TRBD1 aligns across 7 bases. The germline CDR1 and CDR2 sequences are SEHNR and FQNEAQ (reference sequence). With 7 bases clipped from V and 0 bases from J, the junction kept 9 bases outside the gene matches. This CDR3 has 16 residues. The CDR3 here is CASNTGAPTSGNTIYF. Here the CDR3 DNA reads TGTGCCAGCAACACAGGGGCCCCTACCTCTGGAAACACCATATATTTT.

For this clone: Within the sample, other DNA sequences also encode this same CDR3. The rearrangement joins TRBV6-5 to TRBJ1-2, with D perhaps matching TRBD1 (5 bases). The CDR3 length is 13 residues. In germline, CDR1 is MNHEY, CDR2 SVGAGI. V shed 2 bases and J shed 2 bases, with 6 bases lying between them. The CDR3 sequence is CASSYTGNYGYTF. In nucleotides, the CDR3 is TGTGCCAGCAGTTACACAGGAAACTATGGCTACACCTTC.

The J gene is TRBJ2-3, the V gene TRBV29-1; TRBD2 matches at 7 bases. In germline, CDR1 is SQVTM, CDR2 ANQGSEA. CDR3 length: 15 residues. V was clipped by 4 bases and J by 2 bases; unmatched bases: 9. The CDR3 region is CSVGAGLRFTDTQYF. The CDR3 DNA follows: TGCAGCGTTGGAGCGGGACTGCGCTTCACAGATACGCAGTATTTT.